This T cell receptor beta chain originates from a study of T cell clonality in common variable immunodeficiency. Sequencing used immunoSEQ multiplex PCR; TCRdb keeps in-frame clones, though not all of them. This sample comprises over 30,000 clones, none seen once only. V lost 3 bases and J 7 bases, leaving 6 bases between the germline ends. CDR3 size: 11 residues. Germline lookup yields CDR1 DFQATT and CDR2 SNEGSKA (reference sequence). This clone was seen at least ten times. Its antigen is not identified. The read halts 3 residues ahead of the CDR3 end, with the missing end drawn from the germline J gene. CVID subjects had received replacement immunoglobulin for at least one year. General study points: Fewer deletions and N-nucleotide insertions were reportedly seen in common variable immunodeficiency TCR beta sequences.

This receptor was taken from a human donor with common variable immunodeficiency. This chain uses TRBV20-1 with TRBJ2-2; D gene uncertain. Sequenced sample: peripheral blood mononuclear cells. The part of the CDR3 DNA that was read is TGCAGTGCTAGTAGGGTCGGGGAG. As protein: CSASRVGE. The CDR3, in full, reads CSASRVGELFF.